This T cell receptor beta chain was identified in a study of blood T cells in healthy people across ages. Across the study: Per every two T cells, about one barcoded beta molecule was captured by template switching.

The study's findings and limits: Diversity estimates from one million T cells were considered underestimates.

With each sample, at least 5 micrograms of total RNA were extracted. Remarks on this clonotype: The antigen is unknown.

The second PCR ran about 6 to 12 cycles with a sample-barcoded 5' primer and J-beta primers. A template-switch adaptor containing 12 random nucleotides labeled each cDNA molecule. TCRdb called the 5' RACE reads again in MiXCR, with one record for every CDR3 protein. Among approximately 790,000 distinct CDR3 sequences listed, less than 80% were seen once. The length of the CDR3 is 15 residues. Trimming removed 3 bases from V and 7 bases from J; junction bases left unmatched: 9. This receptor was identified in a man between 25 and 39 years old in good health. Material for sequencing was blood. The chain carries TRBV12-3 or TRBV12-4 and TRBJ2-1; 7 bases map to TRBD2. This CDR3 is CASSFGSGGWNEQFF. The CDR3 bases are TGTGCCAGCAGTTTTGGGTCGGGGGGATGGAATGAGCAGTTCTTC.